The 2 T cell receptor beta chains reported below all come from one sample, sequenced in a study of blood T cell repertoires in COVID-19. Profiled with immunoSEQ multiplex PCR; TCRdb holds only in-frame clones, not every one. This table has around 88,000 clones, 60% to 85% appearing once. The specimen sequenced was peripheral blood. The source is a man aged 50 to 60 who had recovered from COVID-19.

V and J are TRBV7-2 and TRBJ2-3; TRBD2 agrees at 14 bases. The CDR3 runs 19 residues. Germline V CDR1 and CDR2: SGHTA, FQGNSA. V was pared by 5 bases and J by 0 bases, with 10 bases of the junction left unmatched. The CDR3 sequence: CASSKGTSGGGGSTDTQYF. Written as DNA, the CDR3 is TGTGCCAGCAGCAAAGGGACTAGCGGGGGAGGTGGGAGCACAGATACGCAGTATTTT.

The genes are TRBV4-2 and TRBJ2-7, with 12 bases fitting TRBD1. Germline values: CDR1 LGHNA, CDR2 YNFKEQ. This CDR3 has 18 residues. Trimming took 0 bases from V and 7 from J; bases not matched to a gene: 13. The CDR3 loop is CASSQDHWGTGGLGEQYF. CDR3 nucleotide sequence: TGTGCCAGCAGCCAAGACCACTGGGGGACAGGGGGCCTAGGAGAGCAGTACTTC.